This TCR beta chain was captured by sequencing in a study of regulatory T cells in long-lasting Graves disease. The CDR3 is 14 residues long. CDR1 and CDR2 (germline): SQVTM, ANQGSEA. The junction had 4 bases not matched to a gene; V was cut back by 3 bases and J by 3 bases. Time point in this sample: newly diagnosed GD, antithyroid drugs for less than 3 months. The TCR library was made from RNA extracted from PBMCs. Construction of the TCR beta libraries employed iRepertoire HTBI primers in conjunction with Arm-PCR of CDR3 regions. TCRdb re-analysed the multiplex PCR reads in MiXCR, keeping a single row per CDR3 protein. The sample gives about 440,000 distinct CDR3 sequences, 15% of which show up once; 16% is in the top ten. These records were also assigned to another study, of T cells in Graves' hyperthyroidism and ophthalmopathy.

Sequenced material: peripheral blood mononuclear cells (PBMCs), taken at new diagnosis, from a patient treated with antithyroid drugs. This chain connects TRBV29-1 to TRBJ2-3; 9 nucleotides agree with TRBD2. The TCR comes from a woman aged 25 to 39 with Graves disease. The CDR3 nucleotides read TGCAGCGTTGAGGCTAGCGGGAAAACAGATACGCAGTATTTT. Translation: CSVEASGKTDTQYF.